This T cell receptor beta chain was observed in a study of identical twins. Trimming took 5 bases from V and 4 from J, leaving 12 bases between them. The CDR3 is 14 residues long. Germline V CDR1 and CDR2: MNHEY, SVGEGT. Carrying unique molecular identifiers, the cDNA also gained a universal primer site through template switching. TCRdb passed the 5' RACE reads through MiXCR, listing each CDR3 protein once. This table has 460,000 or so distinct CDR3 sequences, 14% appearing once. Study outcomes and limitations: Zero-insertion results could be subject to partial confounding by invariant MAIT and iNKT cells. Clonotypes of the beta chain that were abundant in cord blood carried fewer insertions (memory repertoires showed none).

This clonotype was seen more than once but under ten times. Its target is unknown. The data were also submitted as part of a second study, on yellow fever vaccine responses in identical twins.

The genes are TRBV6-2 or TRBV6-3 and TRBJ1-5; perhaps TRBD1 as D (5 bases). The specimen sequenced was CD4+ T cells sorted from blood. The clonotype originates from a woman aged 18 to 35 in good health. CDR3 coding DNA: TGTGCCAGCAGTACCCGGACAAGGAATCAGCCCCAGCATTTT. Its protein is CASSTRTRNQPQHF.